What follows are 30 T cell receptor beta chains derived from one specimen sequenced in a study of control samples from healthy donors and cancer patients. Sequenced by immunoSEQ multiplex PCR; TCRdb stores in-frame clones only, minus some. Of around 130,000 clones listed, around nine tenths are singletons. The sequencing sample was made of blood. The receptor set was obtained from a man aged 30 to 45 in good health.

The chain couples TRBV6-1 to TRBJ1-4; D gene unclear. Germline values: CDR1 MNHNS, CDR2 SASEGT. Deletions cut 2 bases from V and 0 bases from J, with 10 bases between. This CDR3 is built from 16 residues. The CDR3, as DNA: TGTGCCAGCAGTGAAATGATGGGGACAACTAATGAAAAACTGTTTTTT. Its protein product is CASSEMMGTTNEKLFF.

The V call is TRBV19, the J call TRBJ2-1; TRBD2 agrees at 10 bases. Trimming removed 2 bases from V and 9 bases from J; junction bases left unmatched: 7. Germline loops: CDR1 LNHDA, CDR2 SQIVND (reference sequence). CDR3 size: 15 residues. CDR3 bases: TGTGCCAGTAGTATATTAAGCGGGGGGGGCGGTGAGCAGTTCTTC. Amino acids: CASSILSGGGGEQFF.

This clone was seen only once. The chain carries TRBV9 and TRBJ1-1, with D maybe TRBD1 (5 bases). The CDR3 is 15 residues long. The germline gives CDR1 SGDLS, CDR2 YYNGEE. Trimming shortened V by 4 bases and J by 1 base, and 14 bases separated the two germline ends. The CDR3 DNA sequence: TGTGCCAGCAGCCGTAGCGGGACCTCGAACACTGAAGCTTTCTTT. Its protein product is CASSRSGTSNTEAFF.

V gene TRBV15 combines with J gene TRBJ2-7; 11 bases agree with TRBD2. With V trimmed by 3 bases and J by 2 bases, 3 bases remained unmatched. The CDR3 totals 15 residues. Germline CDR1 and CDR2: LNHNV and YYDKDF (reference sequence). The chain's CDR3 is CATSSLAGGTYEQYF. The CDR3 DNA is TGTGCCACCAGCAGTCTAGCGGGGGGTACCTACGAGCAGTACTTC.

The chain has TRBV24-1 and TRBJ2-1; TRBD2 matches 10 bases. There are 16 residues in the CDR3. Germline CDR1 and CDR2: KGHDR and SFDVKD. V was pared by 7 bases and J by 8 bases, with 13 bases of the junction left unmatched. CDR3 protein: CATSYLGAGGRDEQFF. Here the CDR3 DNA reads TGTGCCACCAGCTACTTAGGAGCGGGGGGGCGGGATGAGCAGTTCTTC.

V is TRBV6-2 or TRBV6-3 and J is TRBJ1-5; D not resolved. V lost 0 bases and J 1 base, leaving 10 bases between the germline ends. This CDR3 has 16 amino acids. Germline assignment: CDR1 MNHEY and CDR2 SVGEGT. CDR3 residues: CASSYSRRASNQPQHF. The CDR3 coding sequence is TGTGCCAGCAGTTACTCGAGAAGGGCGAGCAATCAGCCCCAGCATTTT.

CDR3 amino acids: CSVESRAGNNGYTF. CDR3 coding DNA: TGCAGCGTTGAATCGAGGGCAGGGAATAACGGCTACACCTTC. V and J are TRBV29-1 and TRBJ1-2, with a possible D match to TRBD1 (5 bases). Germline-derived CDR1 and CDR2 are SQVTM and ANQGSEA. Trimming removed 2 bases at V and 8 bases at J, with 18 bases between. The CDR3 is 14 residues long.

V usage is TRBV10-3 and J usage is TRBJ2-3; perhaps TRBD1 as D (6 bases). V was clipped by 2 bases and J by 2 bases, with 8 bases between them. This CDR3 is 14 amino acids long. CDR1 and CDR2 from the germline V gene are ENHRY and SYGVKD. For the CDR3, the DNA is TGTGCCATCAGTGAGCGGACAGCCACAGATACGCAGTATTTT. It encodes CAISERTATDTQYF.

The chain uses TRBV6-5 and TRBJ1-1; D remains ambiguous. CDR3 length: 14 residues. V shed 2 bases and J shed 4 bases, with 11 bases lying between them. The germline gives CDR1 MNHEY, CDR2 SVGAGI. The CDR3 bases are TGTGCCAGCAGTTACGATCCGGGTTCCACTGAAGCTTTCTTT. Protein sequence: CASSYDPGSTEAFF.

The V call is TRBV2, the J call TRBJ1-6; 9 nucleotides agree with TRBD1. CDR3 length equals 16 residues. With 3 bases clipped from V and 7 bases from J, the junction kept 7 bases outside the gene matches. Germline CDR1 is SNHLY and CDR2 is FYNNEI. The CDR3 loop is CASSDLGTGRNSPLHF. In DNA, the CDR3 is TGTGCCAGCAGTGACCTCGGGACAGGGAGAAATTCACCCCTCCACTTT.

The chain uses TRBV11-3 and TRBJ1-1; 10 bases match TRBD1. The CDR3 is made up of 15 amino acids. The germline V gene has CDR1 SGHNT and CDR2 YENEEA. J gave up 1 base and V 5 bases, and 4 bases lay outside the gene matches. Here the CDR3 reads CASSTRDRGNTEAFF. In nucleotides, the CDR3 is TGTGCCAGCAGCACCCGGGACAGGGGGAACACTGAAGCTTTCTTT.

This clone appeared once. The chain couples TRBV7-2 to TRBJ1-5; D is possibly TRBD1 (5 bases). V gave up 0 bases and J gave up 4 bases, with 10 bases separating them. CDR3 length: 15 amino acids. Germline V gene data show CDR1 as SGHTA and CDR2 as FQGNSA. The CDR3 DNA is TGTGCCAGCAGCTTAGCGGCAGGGACGAATCAGCCCCAGCATTTT. Translating gives CASSLAAGTNQPQHF.

The chain recombines TRBV12-3 or TRBV12-4 with TRBJ1-2; no clear D gene. V lost 4 bases and J 7 bases, leaving 13 bases between the germline ends. The CDR3 sequence is 13 residues long. CDR3 loop: CASSSSRAFGYTF. Here the CDR3 DNA reads TGTGCCAGCAGTTCCTCGAGGGCGTTTGGCTACACCTTC.

The rearrangement links TRBV25-1 to TRBJ2-7; tentatively, D is TRBD1 (6 bases). The V gene lost 9 bases and the J gene lost 3 bases, with 9 bases spanning the gap. CDR3 length: 11 amino acids. CDR1 MGHDK and CDR2 SYGVNS come from the germline V gene. CDR3 in DNA: TGTGCCAGTAAACAGGGCTACGAGCAGTACTTC. Its protein product is CASKQGYEQYF.

The CDR3 is CASSSQGAGELFF. In DNA, the CDR3 is TGTGCCAGCAGCTCACAGGGGGCCGGGGAGCTGTTTTTT. The V gene is TRBV7-6, the J gene TRBJ2-2, with 8 bases identical to TRBD1. Germline trimming cut 4 bases from V and 6 bases from J; bases unmatched to any gene: 1. Germline CDR1 SGHVS, CDR2 FNYEAQ. The CDR3 covers 13 residues. Full variable domain (remainder filled in from reference TRBV7-6 and TRBJ2-2): GAGVSQSPRYKVTKRGQDVALRCDPISGHVSLYWYRQALGQGPEFLTYFNYEAQQDKSGLPNDRFSAERPEGSISTLTIQRTEQRDSAMYRCASSSQGAGELFFGEGSRLTVL.

The chain uses TRBV28 and TRBJ2-3, with a tentative D call TRBD2 (7 bases). Trimming took 4 bases from V and 2 from J, leaving 13 bases between them. The germline CDR1 and CDR2 sequences are MDHEN and SYDVKM. This CDR3 spans 15 amino acids. The DNA for the CDR3 is TGTGCCAGCAGTTCCGCGGGGGCCCTCACAGATACGCAGTATTTT. This codes for CASSSAGALTDTQYF.

The CDR3 loop reads CSVEEAPVIYGYTF. DNA of the CDR3: TGCAGCGTTGAAGAGGCACCCGTCATCTATGGCTACACCTTC. The chain has TRBV29-1 and TRBJ1-2; D remains unclear. Trimming stripped 0 bases from V and 4 bases from J, with 12 bases between. Germline assignment: CDR1 SQVTM and CDR2 ANQGSEA. This CDR3 has 14 residues.

This clone has just a few counts. The CDR3 nucleotides are TGTGCCAGCAGTTTGCGCAGGGGTGGGTCACCCCTCCACTTT. Its translation: CASSLRRGGSPLHF. This chain connects TRBV27 to TRBJ1-6; tentative D call: TRBD1 (6 bases). This CDR3 region has 14 residues. V was pared by 3 bases and J by 10 bases, with 13 bases between. Germline CDR1 reads MNHEY; CDR2 reads SMNVEV (reference sequence).

The chain is built from TRBV7-2 and TRBJ1-5; D not resolved. The CDR3 has 13 amino acids. Germline lookup yields CDR1 SGHTA and CDR2 FQGNSA. The germline V and J ends were trimmed by 2 bases and 2 bases, with 4 bases remaining between them. CDR3: CASSLSGNQPQHF. CDR3 nucleotide sequence: TGTGCCAGCAGCTTAAGTGGCAATCAGCCCCAGCATTTT.

This clone has just a few counts. V and J are TRBV5-6 and TRBJ2-3; 9 bases are a match to TRBD2. Germline trimming cut 0 bases from V and 1 base from J; bases unmatched to any gene: 3. The CDR3 spans 16 residues. Looked up from germline, CDR1 is SGHDT and CDR2 is YYEEEE. The CDR3 loop is CASSLERGGGTDTQYF. The CDR3 DNA sequence: TGTGCCAGCAGCTTGGAGCGCGGGGGGGGCACAGATACGCAGTATTTT.

The CDR3 loop is CASSPPGRGSPLHF. CDR3 nucleotides: TGTGCCAGCAGCCCTCCGGGACGGGGTTCACCCCTCCACTTT. The chain recombines TRBV2 with TRBJ1-6; a weak D match, TRBD1 (5 bases). Trimming removed 6 bases from V and 9 bases from J, with 15 bases in between. The CDR3 consists of 14 residues. CDR1 SNHLY and CDR2 FYNNEI come from the germline V gene.

The chain recombines TRBV24-1 with TRBJ1-5, with TRBD1 matching over 7 bases. After removal of 3 bases from V and 5 bases from J, the junction contained 6 bases not matched to a gene. CDR3 length: 15 residues. Germline V gives CDR1 KGHDR, CDR2 SFDVKD. The CDR3 DNA follows: TGTGCCACCAGTGATGGGTTACAGGGGCATCAGCCCCAGCATTTT. It is translated as CATSDGLQGHQPQHF.

The chain combines TRBV19 with TRBJ1-2; the D gene is possibly TRBD1 (6 bases). Trimming removed 4 bases from V and 1 base from J, with 16 bases in between. CDR1 and CDR2 from the germline V gene are LNHDA and SQIVND (reference sequence). The CDR3 is 16 amino acids. The CDR3 sequence: CASSSPQGYVNYGYTF. CDR3 nucleotides: TGTGCCAGTAGTAGCCCTCAGGGGTACGTTAACTATGGCTACACCTTC. Supplemented by reference TRBV19 and TRBJ1-2, the full variable domain reads DGGITQSPKYLFRKEGQNVTLSCEQNLNHDAMYWYRQDPGQGLRLIYYSQIVNDFQKGDIAEGYSVSREKKESFPLTVTSAQKNPTAFYLCASSSPQGYVNYGYTFGSGTRLTVV.

A few counts support this clone. V is TRBV6-5 and J is TRBJ2-1, with 10 bases matching TRBD2. Germline V gene lookup returns CDR1 MNHEY and CDR2 SVGAGI. The CDR3 is 15 amino acids. V shed 6 bases and J 5 bases; nucleotides not matched to a gene: 7. The CDR3 here is CASSGAGGFHNEQFF. CDR3 in DNA: TGTGCCAGCAGCGGAGCGGGGGGGTTCCACAATGAGCAGTTCTTC.

The genes are TRBV27 and TRBJ2-6; the D is unclear. Germline CDR1 MNHEY, CDR2 SMNVEV (reference sequence). Between the trimmed V and J ends, which lost 1 base and 2 bases, there was a span of 9 bases. The CDR3 totals 16 residues. The CDR3 loop is CASSLFWAPGANVLTF. In DNA form, the CDR3 reads TGTGCCAGCAGTTTATTTTGGGCACCTGGGGCCAACGTCCTGACTTTC.

V is TRBV19 and J is TRBJ1-3; the match to TRBD1 covers 7 bases. The CDR3 has 16 residues. V trimming: 4 bases; J trimming: 2 bases; junction bases outside the gene matches: 8. CDR1 is LNHDA and CDR2 is SQIVND in the germline V gene (reference sequence). The CDR3 bases are TGTGCCAGTAGTACTACATCGACAGGGCCTGGAAACACCATATATTTT. Its translation is CASSTTSTGPGNTIYF.

This clone has just one count. The V gene is TRBV7-9, the J gene TRBJ2-3; TRBD1 matches 10 bases. This CDR3 is built from 16 residues. Germline V CDR1 and CDR2: SEHNR, FQNEAQ (reference sequence). V gave up 5 bases and J gave up 3 bases; unmatched junction bases: 8. The CDR3 DNA reads TGTGCCAGCAGCCGTGGGGACAGGGGAAGGACAGATACGCAGTATTTT. Its translation: CASSRGDRGRTDTQYF.

V usage is TRBV5-5 and J usage is TRBJ2-7; D not certain. Germline lookup yields CDR1 SGHKS and CDR2 YYEKEE (reference sequence). The CDR3 runs 14 residues. V shed 0 bases and J shed 2 bases, with 9 bases lying between them. The DNA of the CDR3 is TGTGCCAGCAGCTTGGAGGGAAGCACCTACGAGCAGTACTTC. It translates to CASSLEGSTYEQYF.

This chain links TRBV6-6 with TRBJ2-1, with a possible D match to TRBD2 (6 bases). The V and J ends lost 0 bases and 6 bases respectively, with 9 bases between them. CDR3 length equals 14 residues. Per the germline V gene, CDR1 is MNHNY and CDR2 is SVGAGI (reference sequence). CDR3 sequence (DNA): TGTGCCAGCAGTTACTCGGACTATAGCAATGAGCAGTTCTTC. Residues: CASSYSDYSNEQFF.

The V and J genes are TRBV7-9 and TRBJ1-6; 9 nucleotides agree with TRBD1. V lost 3 bases and J lost 7; bases outside the gene matches: 7. The CDR3 has 16 amino acids. CDR1 SEHNR and CDR2 FQNEAQ come from the germline V gene (reference sequence). The CDR3 DNA is TGTGCCAGCAGCTTTTTAACGGGACAGGGAAATTCACCCCTCCACTTT. Its protein is CASSFLTGQGNSPLHF. Filled out from reference TRBV7-9 and TRBJ1-6, the complete variable domain reads DTGVSQNPRHKITKRGQNVTFRCDPISEHNRLYWYRQTLGQGPEFLTYFQNEAQLEKSRLLSDRFSAERPKGSFSTLEIQRTEQGDSAMYLCASSFLTGQGNSPLHFGNGTRLTVT.